The rows below give T cell receptor beta chains drawn from one sample of a study of blood T cell repertoires in COVID-19. The protocol was immunoSEQ multiplex PCR, while the TCRdb copy is restricted to in-frame clones and leaves out a portion. The data contain hundreds of thousands of clones, around 85% of them singletons. The sample was PBMCs or T cells enriched from blood (not recorded which). The receptors derive from a man aged 40-55 years who had recovered from COVID-19. Both conserved end residues are part of each CDR3. Fields, in order: clone size, J gene, V gene, D gene, CDR3 protein, CDR3 DNA. D genes are given only for firm matches. The size entry is marked missing in some rows and otherwise reads once, few, many or a size class.

-	TRBJ2-1	TRBV3-1/TRBV3-2	TRBD2	CASSPTVGSGLPMNEQFF	TGTGCCAGCAGCCCGACTGTGGGTAGCGGGCTACCAATGAATGAGCAGTTCTTC
-	TRBJ2-7	TRBV11-2	-	CASSLNPSASYEQYF	TGTGCCAGCAGCTTAAATCCCTCAGCGTCCTACGAGCAGTACTTC
few	TRBJ1-6	TRBV30	-	CAWSVMRSGYNSPLHF	TGTGCCTGGAGTGTCATGAGGTCGGGCTATAATTCACCCCTCCACTTT
-	TRBJ2-2	TRBV5-1	TRBD1	CASSWTGGNTGELFF	TGCGCCAGCAGCTGGACAGGGGGCAACACCGGGGAGCTGTTTTTT
-	TRBJ2-3	TRBV29-1	TRBD1	CSAVGQDKWLHTQYF	TGCAGCGCGGTCGGACAGGACAAGTGGCTACATACGCAGTATTTT
once	TRBJ1-2	TRBV4-3	TRBD1	CASSQERGGAYGYTF	TGCGCCAGCAGCCAAGAACGAGGGGGCGCCTATGGCTACACCTTC
once	TRBJ1-1	TRBV7-3	-	CASSHGGDTPTFF	TGTGCCAGCAGCCACGGGGGGGACACCCCAACTTTCTTT
-	TRBJ1-1	TRBV19	-	CASSNPGVRRTEAFF	TGTGCCAGTAGCAACCCCGGAGTGAGGAGGACTGAAGCTTTCTTT
-	TRBJ2-7	TRBV28	TRBD2	CASSQSYGTSGNGQYF	TGTGCCAGCAGTCAGAGTTATGGGACTAGCGGGAACGGGCAGTACTTC
-	TRBJ2-7	TRBV27	TRBD2	CASSPSGKSSYEQYF	TGTGCCAGCAGTCCTAGCGGGAAGAGCTCCTACGAGCAGTACTTC
-	TRBJ1-1	TRBV29-1	-	CSVRGGNTEAFF	TGCAGCGTAAGGGGAGGGAACACTGAAGCTTTCTTT
-	TRBJ2-7	TRBV5-4	TRBD2	CASSLRLAGEQYF	TGTGCCAGCAGCTTGAGACTAGCAGGCGAGCAGTACTTC
-	TRBJ2-7	TRBV3-1/TRBV3-2	TRBD2	CASSRTSESSYEQYF	TGTGCCAGCAGCCGGACTAGCGAAAGCTCCTACGAGCAGTACTTC
-	TRBJ1-1	TRBV11-3	-	CASSPRGGLNTEAFF	TGTGCCAGCAGCCCCCGGGGGGGCCTGAACACTGAAGCTTTCTTT
-	TRBJ2-1	TRBV5-1	TRBD2	CASRGLAGIDEQFF	TGCGCCAGCCGGGGACTAGCGGGAATTGATGAGCAGTTCTTC
-	TRBJ1-6	TRBV6-5	-	CASKQQGSNSPLHF	TGTGCCAGCAAACAACAGGGCTCAAATTCACCCCTCCACTTT
-	TRBJ1-4	TRBV25-1	-	CASTGNSEKLFF	TGTGCCAGCACGGGGAATTCTGAAAAACTGTTTTTT
-	TRBJ1-1	TRBV30	-	CAWRPTGWVNTEAFF	TGTGCCTGGAGACCAACGGGGTGGGTGAACACTGAAGCTTTCTTT